The sequence of this T cell receptor beta chain was determined in a study of blood T cell repertoires in COVID-19. This clone has more than one count but fewer than ten. Libraries were prepared by immunoSEQ multiplex PCR; TCRdb keeps only in-frame clonotypes and omits some of them. Among 350,000 or so clones listed, roughly nine tenths were seen once. The CDR3 runs 16 residues. V shed 3 bases and J 0 bases; nucleotides not matched to a gene: 4. Germline V gene lookup returns CDR1 LNHDA and CDR2 SQIVND (reference sequence). Recovered participants had two consecutive negative NP/OP PCR tests, healthcare professional clearance, or symptom resolution.

This chain joins TRBV19 and TRBJ1-1, with 10 bases identical to TRBD1. The receptor was isolated from a woman in her 30s who had recovered from COVID-19. The specimen sequenced was PBMCs or T cells enriched from blood (not recorded which). In DNA form, the CDR3 reads TGTGCCAGTAGTATCCCGACAGGGGGCCTGAACACTGAAGCTTTCTTT. This codes for CASSIPTGGLNTEAFF.